This record looks at one T cell receptor (beta chain) sequence and its context. As yet, its antigen is unknown. The CDR3 loop spans 17 amino acids. CDR1 and CDR2 (germline): SGHNT, YYREEE (reference sequence). Trimming took 4 bases from V and 4 from J; bases not matched to a gene: 8. Donors in the study were healthy people who gave bone marrow. These data originate in a study of cytomegalovirus exposure and HLA in healthy donors. Whole-study findings and limits: In vitro assays verified that three CMV-associated chains recognized CMV antigens specifically. A later look showed TCR association rates differing by HLA locus, highest for DRB1 and lowest for HLA-C. Later analysis reportedly placed an Asian-associated ancestry cluster below the approximately 680-donor mean in N-insertions.

The primer mix had 60 Vbeta and 13 Jbeta primers. Clones were sequenced by immunoSEQ multiplex PCR, and TCRdb holds only the in-frame ones, with some missing. Among approximately 180,000 clones, about four fifths were seen once, and the ten largest hold about 7%. The TCR sequence derives from a man between 25 and 39 years old in good health and CMV-seropositive. The chain links TRBV5-4 to TRBJ2-7; 16 nucleotides match TRBD2. Material: PBMCs. As DNA, the CDR3 is TGTGCCAGCAGCGAGGGACTAGCGGGAGGGCCCTCGTACGAGCAGTACTTC. Translating gives CASSEGLAGGPSYEQYF.